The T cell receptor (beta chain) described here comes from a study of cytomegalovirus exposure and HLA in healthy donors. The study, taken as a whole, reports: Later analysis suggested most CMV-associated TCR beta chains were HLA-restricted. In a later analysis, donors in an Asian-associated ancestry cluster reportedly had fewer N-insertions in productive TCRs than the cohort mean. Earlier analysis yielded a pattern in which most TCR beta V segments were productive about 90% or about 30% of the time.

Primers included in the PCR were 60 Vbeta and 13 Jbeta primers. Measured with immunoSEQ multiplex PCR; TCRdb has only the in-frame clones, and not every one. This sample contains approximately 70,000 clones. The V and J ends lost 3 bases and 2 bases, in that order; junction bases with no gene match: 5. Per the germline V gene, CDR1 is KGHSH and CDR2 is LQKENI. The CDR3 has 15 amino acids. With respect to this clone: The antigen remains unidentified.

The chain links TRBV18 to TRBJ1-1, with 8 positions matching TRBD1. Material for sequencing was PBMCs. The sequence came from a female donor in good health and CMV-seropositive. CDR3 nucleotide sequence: TGTGCCAGCTCACCGAGGACAGGGCATAACACTGAAGCTTTCTTT. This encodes CASSPRTGHNTEAFF.